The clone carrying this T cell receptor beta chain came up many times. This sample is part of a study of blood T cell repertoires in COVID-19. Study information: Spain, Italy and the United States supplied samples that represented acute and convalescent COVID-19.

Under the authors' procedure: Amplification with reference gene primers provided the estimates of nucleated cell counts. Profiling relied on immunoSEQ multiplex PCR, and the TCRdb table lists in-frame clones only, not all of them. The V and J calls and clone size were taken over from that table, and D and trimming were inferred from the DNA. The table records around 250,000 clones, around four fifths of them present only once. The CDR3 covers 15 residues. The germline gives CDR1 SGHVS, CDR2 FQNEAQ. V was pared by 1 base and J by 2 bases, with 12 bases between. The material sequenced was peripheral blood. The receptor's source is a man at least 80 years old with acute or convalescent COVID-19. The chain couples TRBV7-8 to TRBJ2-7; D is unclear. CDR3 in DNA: TGTGCCAGCAGCTTAGGACTGACGAACCCCTACGAGCAGTACTTC. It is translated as CASSLGLTNPYEQYF.